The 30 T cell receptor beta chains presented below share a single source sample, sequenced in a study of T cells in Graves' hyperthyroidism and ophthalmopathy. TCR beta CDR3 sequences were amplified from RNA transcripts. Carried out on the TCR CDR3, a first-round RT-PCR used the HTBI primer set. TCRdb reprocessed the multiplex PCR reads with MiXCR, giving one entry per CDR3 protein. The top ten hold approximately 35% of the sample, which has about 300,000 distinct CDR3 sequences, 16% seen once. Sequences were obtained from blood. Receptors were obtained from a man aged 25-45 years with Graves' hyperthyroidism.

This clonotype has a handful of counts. The CDR3 nucleotides read TGCGCCAGCAGTGGGACTAGCGGGACGGAGACCCAGTACTTC. Its protein product is CASSGTSGTETQYF. This chain connects TRBV10-2 to TRBJ2-5; 12 bases match TRBD2. J lost 5 bases, V lost 4 bases, and 2 bases had no gene match. Germline lookup yields CDR1 WSHSY and CDR2 SAAADI. The CDR3 length is 14 residues.

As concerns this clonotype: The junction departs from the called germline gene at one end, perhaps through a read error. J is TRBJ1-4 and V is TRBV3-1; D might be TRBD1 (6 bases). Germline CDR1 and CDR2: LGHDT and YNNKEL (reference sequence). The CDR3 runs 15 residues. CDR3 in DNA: TGTGCCAGCAGCCAAGGGACAGCAACTAATGAAAATCTGTTTTTT. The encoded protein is CASSQGTATNENLFF.

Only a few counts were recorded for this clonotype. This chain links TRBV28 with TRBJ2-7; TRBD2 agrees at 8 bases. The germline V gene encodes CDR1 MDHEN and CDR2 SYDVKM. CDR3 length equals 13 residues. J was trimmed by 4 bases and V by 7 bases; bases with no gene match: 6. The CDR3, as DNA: TGTGCCAGCACTTCAGCGGGGGTTTACGAGCAGTACTTC. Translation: CASTSAGVYEQYF.

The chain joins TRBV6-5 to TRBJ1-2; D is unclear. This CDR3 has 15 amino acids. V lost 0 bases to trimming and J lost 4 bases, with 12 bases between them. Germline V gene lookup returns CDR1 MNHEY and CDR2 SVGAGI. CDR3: CASSYSFPQAYGYTF. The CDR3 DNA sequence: TGTGCCAGCAGTTACTCTTTCCCGCAGGCCTATGGCTACACCTTC.

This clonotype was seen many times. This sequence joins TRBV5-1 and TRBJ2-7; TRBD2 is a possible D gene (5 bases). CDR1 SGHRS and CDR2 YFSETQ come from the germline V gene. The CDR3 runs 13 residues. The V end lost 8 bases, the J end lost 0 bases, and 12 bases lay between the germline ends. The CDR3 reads CASWRTDSYEQYF. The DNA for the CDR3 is TGCGCCAGTTGGAGGACCGACTCCTACGAGCAGTACTTC.

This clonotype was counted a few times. CDR3: CASSESGAGELFF. Written as DNA, the CDR3 is TGCGCCAGCAGTGAGTCGGGCGCCGGGGAGCTGTTTTTT. This chain uses TRBV10-1 with TRBJ2-2; D not certain. Germline CDR1 and CDR2: WNHNN and SYGVQD (reference sequence). V lost 0 bases and J lost 6, with 5 bases in between. The CDR3 sequence is 13 residues long.

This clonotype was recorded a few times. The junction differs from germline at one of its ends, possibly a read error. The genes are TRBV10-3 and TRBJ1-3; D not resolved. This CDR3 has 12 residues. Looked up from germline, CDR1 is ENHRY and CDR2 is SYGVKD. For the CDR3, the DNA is TGTGCCATCAGTGAGTCGAAGGCCAACTATCATTTT. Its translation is CAISESKANYHF.

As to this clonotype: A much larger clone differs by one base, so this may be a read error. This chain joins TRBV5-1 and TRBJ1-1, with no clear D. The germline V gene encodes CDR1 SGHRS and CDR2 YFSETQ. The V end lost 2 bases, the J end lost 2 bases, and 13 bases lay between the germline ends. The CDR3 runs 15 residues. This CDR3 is CASSFGTCANTEAFF. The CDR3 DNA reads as TGCGCCAGCAGCTTTGGCACCTGTGCCAACACTGAAGCTTTCTTT.

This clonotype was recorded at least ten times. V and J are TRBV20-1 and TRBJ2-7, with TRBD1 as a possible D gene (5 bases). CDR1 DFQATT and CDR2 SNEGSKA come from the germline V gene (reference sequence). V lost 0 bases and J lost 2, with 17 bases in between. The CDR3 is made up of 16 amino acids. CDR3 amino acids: CSARERQRYSPYEQYF. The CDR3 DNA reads TGCAGTGCTAGAGAACGACAGAGATACAGCCCCTACGAGCAGTACTTC.

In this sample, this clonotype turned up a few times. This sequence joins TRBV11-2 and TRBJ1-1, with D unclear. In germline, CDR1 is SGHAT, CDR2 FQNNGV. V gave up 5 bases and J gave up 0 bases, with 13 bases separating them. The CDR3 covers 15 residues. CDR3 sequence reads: CASSPFHEMNTEAFF. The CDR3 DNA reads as TGTGCCAGCAGCCCATTTCACGAAATGAACACTGAAGCTTTCTTT. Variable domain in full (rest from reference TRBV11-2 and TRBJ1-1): EAGVAQSPRYKIIEKRQSVAFWCNPISGHATLYWYQQILGQGPKLLIQFQNNGVVDDSQLPKDRFSAERLKGVDSTLKIQPAKLEDSAVYLCASSPFHEMNTEAFFGQGTRLTVV.

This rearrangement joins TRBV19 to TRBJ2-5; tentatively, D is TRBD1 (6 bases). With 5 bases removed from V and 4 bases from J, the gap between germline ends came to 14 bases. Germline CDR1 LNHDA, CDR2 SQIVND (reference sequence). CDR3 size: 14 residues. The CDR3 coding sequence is TGTGCCAGTAGTCCGGACAGCCAAAGAGAGACCCAGTACTTC. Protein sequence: CASSPDSQRETQYF.

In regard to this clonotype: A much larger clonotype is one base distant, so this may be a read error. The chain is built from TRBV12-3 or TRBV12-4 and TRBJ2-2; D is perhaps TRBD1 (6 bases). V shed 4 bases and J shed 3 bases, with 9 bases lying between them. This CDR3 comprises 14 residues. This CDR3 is CASSYRVDTGELFF. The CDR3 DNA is TGTGCCAGCAGTTACAGGGTGGACACCGGGGAGCTGTTTTTT.

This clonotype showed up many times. The CDR3 region has the DNA TGTGCCAGCAGTTGGACCACCGAAGAGACCCAGTACTTC. Its translation: CASSWTTEETQYF. The rearrangement joins TRBV12-3 or TRBV12-4 to TRBJ2-5; D is uncertain. The CDR3 runs 13 residues. Trimming shortened V by 4 bases and J by 3 bases, and 9 bases separated the two germline ends.

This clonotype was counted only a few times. The CDR3 protein is CASSRGQGGSREDEKLFF. The DNA for the CDR3 is TGTGCCAGCAGCCGTGGACAGGGCGGATCCCGGGAGGATGAAAAACTGTTTTTT. The V gene is TRBV7-2, the J gene TRBJ1-4; 8 bases map to TRBD1. The J segment lost 6 bases and the V segment lost 5 bases, leaving 17 bases of the junction unmatched. CDR1 is SGHTA and CDR2 is FQGNSA in the germline V gene. This CDR3 contains 18 residues.

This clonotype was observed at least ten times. CDR3 in amino acids: CASSLARQGALGTEAFF. In DNA form, the CDR3 reads TGTGCCAGCAGCTTAGCGCGACAGGGGGCCTTAGGCACTGAAGCTTTCTTT. This sequence joins TRBV7-2 and TRBJ1-1; 10 bases are shared with TRBD1. Trimming at V came to 0 bases and at J to 4 bases, leaving 8 bases not matched to a gene. This CDR3 has 17 amino acids. CDR1 is SGHTA, CDR2 FQGNSA, per germline.

The CDR3 DNA reads as TGTGCCATCAGTGAGACAGGGGCGGACACTGAAGCTTTCTTT. Its translation is CAISETGADTEAFF. The V and J genes are TRBV10-3 and TRBJ1-1; 7 nucleotides match TRBD1. In germline, CDR1 is ENHRY, CDR2 SYGVKD. The CDR3 runs to 14 residues. The V segment lost 2 bases and the J segment 3 bases; nucleotides outside the gene matches: 3.

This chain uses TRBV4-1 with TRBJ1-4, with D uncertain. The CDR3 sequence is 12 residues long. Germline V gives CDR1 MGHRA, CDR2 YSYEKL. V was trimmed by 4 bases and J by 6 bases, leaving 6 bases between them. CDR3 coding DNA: TGCGCCAGCAGCCTACCCTATGAAAAACTGTTTTTT. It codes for CASSLPYEKLFF.

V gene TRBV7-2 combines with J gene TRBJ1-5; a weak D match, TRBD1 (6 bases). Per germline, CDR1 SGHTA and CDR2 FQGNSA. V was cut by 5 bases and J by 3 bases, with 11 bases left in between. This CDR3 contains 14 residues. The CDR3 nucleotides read TGTGCCAGCAGCCCAGGACAGTTCAATCAGCCCCAGCATTTT. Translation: CASSPGQFNQPQHF.

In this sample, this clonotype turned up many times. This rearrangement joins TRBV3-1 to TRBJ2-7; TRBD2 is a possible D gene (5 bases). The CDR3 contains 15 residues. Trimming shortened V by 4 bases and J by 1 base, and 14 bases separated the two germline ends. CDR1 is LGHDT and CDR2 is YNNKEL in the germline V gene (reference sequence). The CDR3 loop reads CASSRQEDGSYEQYF. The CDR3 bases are TGTGCCAGCAGCCGTCAGGAGGATGGATCCTACGAGCAGTACTTC.

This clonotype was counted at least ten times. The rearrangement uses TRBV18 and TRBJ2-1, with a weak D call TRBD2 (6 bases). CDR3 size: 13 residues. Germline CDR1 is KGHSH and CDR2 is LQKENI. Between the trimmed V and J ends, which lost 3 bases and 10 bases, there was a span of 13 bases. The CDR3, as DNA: TGTGCCAGCTCACCGGACGCGGAGGGAGAGCAGTTCTTC. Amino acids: CASSPDAEGEQFF.

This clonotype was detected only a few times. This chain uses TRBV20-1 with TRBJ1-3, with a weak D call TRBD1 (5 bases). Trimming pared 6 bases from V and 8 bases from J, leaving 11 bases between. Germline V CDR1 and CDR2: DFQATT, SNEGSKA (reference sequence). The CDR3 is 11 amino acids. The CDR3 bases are TGCAGTGCCAAAGTGGGGGACACCATATATTTT. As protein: CSAKVGDTIYF.

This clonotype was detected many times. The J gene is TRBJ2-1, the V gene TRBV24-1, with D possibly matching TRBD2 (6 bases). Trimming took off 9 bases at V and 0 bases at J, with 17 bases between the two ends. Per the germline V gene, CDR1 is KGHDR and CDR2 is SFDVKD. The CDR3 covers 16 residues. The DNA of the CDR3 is TGTGCCACCCGGGGGTCTGCCGAATACTCCTACAATGAGCAGTTCTTC. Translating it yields CATRGSAEYSYNEQFF.

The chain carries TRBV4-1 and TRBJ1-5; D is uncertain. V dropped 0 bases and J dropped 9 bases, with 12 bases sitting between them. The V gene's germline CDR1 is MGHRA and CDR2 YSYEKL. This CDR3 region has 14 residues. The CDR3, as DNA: TGCGCCAGCAGCCAAGATAACGGGTTCGGGCCCCAGCATTTT. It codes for CASSQDNGFGPQHF.

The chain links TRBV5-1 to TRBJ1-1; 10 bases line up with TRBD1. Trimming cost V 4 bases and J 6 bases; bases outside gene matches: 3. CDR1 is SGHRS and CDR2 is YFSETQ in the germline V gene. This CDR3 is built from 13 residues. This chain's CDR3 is CASSGTGAPEAFF. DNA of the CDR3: TGCGCCAGCAGCGGGACAGGGGCCCCTGAAGCTTTCTTT.

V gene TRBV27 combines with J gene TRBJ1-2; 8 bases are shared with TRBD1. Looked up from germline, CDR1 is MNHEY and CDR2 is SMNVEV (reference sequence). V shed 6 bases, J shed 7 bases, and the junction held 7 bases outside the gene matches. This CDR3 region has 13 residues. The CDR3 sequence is CASSQDRVGGYTF. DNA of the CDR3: TGTGCCAGCAGCCAGGACAGGGTCGGTGGCTACACCTTC.

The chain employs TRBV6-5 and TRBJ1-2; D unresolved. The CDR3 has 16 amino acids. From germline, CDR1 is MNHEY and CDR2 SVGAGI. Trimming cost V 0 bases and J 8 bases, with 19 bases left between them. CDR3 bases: TGTGCCAGCAGTTACTCTCTAATGGGTTCCTCCTTAGGCTACACCTTC. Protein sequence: CASSYSLMGSSLGYTF.

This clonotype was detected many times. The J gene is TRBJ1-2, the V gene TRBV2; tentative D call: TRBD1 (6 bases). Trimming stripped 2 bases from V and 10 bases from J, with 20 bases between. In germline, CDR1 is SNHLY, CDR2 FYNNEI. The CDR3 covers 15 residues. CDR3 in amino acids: CASSEKGWTARDYTF. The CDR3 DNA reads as TGTGCCAGCAGTGAAAAGGGTTGGACAGCCCGGGACTACACCTTC.

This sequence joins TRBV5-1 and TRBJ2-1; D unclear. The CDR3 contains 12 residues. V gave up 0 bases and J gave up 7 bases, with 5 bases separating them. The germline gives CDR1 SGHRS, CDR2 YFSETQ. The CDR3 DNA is TGCGCCAGCAGCTTGGGGGAAAATGAGCAGTTCTTC. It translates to CASSLGENEQFF.

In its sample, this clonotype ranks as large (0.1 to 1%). As DNA, the CDR3 is TGTGCCAGCACTATTGGGGGCCTACGGAACACTGAAGCTTTCTTT. Protein: CASTIGGLRNTEAFF. The chain links TRBV11-2 to TRBJ1-1, with D perhaps matching TRBD1 (6 bases). Trimming removed 7 bases from V and 1 base from J, with 16 bases in between. This CDR3 region has 15 residues. From germline, CDR1 is SGHAT and CDR2 FQNNGV.

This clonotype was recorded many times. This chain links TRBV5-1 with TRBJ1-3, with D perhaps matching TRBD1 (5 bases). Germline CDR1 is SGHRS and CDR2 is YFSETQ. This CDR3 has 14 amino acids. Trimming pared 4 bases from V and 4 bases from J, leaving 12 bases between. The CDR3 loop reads CASSPGTAGNTIYF. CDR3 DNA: TGCGCCAGCAGCCCGGGGACGGCAGGAAACACCATATATTTT.